This T cell receptor beta chain was observed in a study of blood T cell repertoires in COVID-19. Across the study: Donors in the United States, Italy and Spain gave samples during acute or convalescent COVID-19. The cDNA or gDNA used as material had been derived from T cells, B-cell-depleted T cells, or PBMCs.

The germline gives CDR1 SGHRS, CDR2 YFSETQ. V gave up 0 bases and J gave up 7 bases, with 16 bases separating them. The CDR3 runs to 16 residues. In the study's own analysis: From reference gene primer amplification, estimates of nucleated cell counts were derived. The assay was immunoSEQ multiplex PCR, and TCRdb's table has in-frame clones only and misses some. V and J calls and clone size come straight from that table; D and trimming were deduced from the DNA. The repertoire holds 360,000 or so clones, around 90% seen once, with 6.5% in the top ten. The TCR was taken from a man between 18 and 29 years old with active or convalescent COVID-19. The rearrangement uses TRBV5-1 and TRBJ1-4, with D unclear. The material sequenced was peripheral blood. CDR3 protein: CASSLAFSGSGEKLFF. CDR3 DNA sequence: TGCGCCAGCAGCTTGGCATTTTCCGGGAGTGGTGAAAAACTGTTTTTT.